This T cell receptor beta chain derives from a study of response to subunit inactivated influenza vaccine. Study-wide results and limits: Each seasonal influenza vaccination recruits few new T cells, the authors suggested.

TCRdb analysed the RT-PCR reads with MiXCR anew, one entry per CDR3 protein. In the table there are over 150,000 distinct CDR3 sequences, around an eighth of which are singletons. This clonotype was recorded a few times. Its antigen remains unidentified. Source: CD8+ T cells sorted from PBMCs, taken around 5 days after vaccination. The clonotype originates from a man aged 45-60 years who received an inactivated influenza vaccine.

The CDR3 DNA sequence: TGTGCCAGCAGCAACGGACTAGTCTACGAGCAGTACTTC. Protein: CASSNGLVYEQYF. The genes are TRBV27 and TRBJ2-7; 7 positions match TRBD2. With V trimmed by 6 bases and J by 3 bases, 5 bases remained unmatched. The CDR3 covers 13 residues. The germline V gene encodes CDR1 MNHEY and CDR2 SMNVEV (reference sequence).